A single T cell receptor beta chain is shown here with its context. This specimen belongs to a study of control samples from healthy donors and cancer patients. The table came from immunoSEQ multiplex PCR; TCRdb's copy has only in-frame clones and leaves some out. The repertoire consists of approximately 120,000 clones, with about nine tenths occurring once and the leading ten covering under 4.5%. This CDR3 contains 15 residues. The V segment lost 0 bases and the J segment 4 bases; nucleotides outside the gene matches: 5. Germline V gene data show CDR1 as MNHEY and CDR2 as SVGAGI. Specimen: blood. The chain carries TRBV6-5 and TRBJ1-1; 7 positions match TRBD1. This sequence originates from a human donor in good health. The donor label of this sample is uncertain. The CDR3 coding sequence is TGTGCCAGCAGTTACTCGGCAGGGGGACCCACTGAAGCTTTCTTT. Translated, it gives CASSYSAGGPTEAFF.